This TCR beta chain was captured by sequencing in a study of T cell responses to AZD1222 COVID-19 vaccine. This clone was counted many times. Its specificity is unknown. V gave up 5 bases and J gave up 0 bases; unmatched junction bases: 2. The CDR3 spans 15 residues. Germline CDR1 reads SGHTA; CDR2 reads FQGTGA. Overall study findings and caveats: Clonal diversity was possibly underestimated, and white British individuals and females predominated among donors. No day 14 peak samples; only post-peak repertoires were characterized.

Some clones are missing from TCRdb's copy, which holds only in-frame ones; the method was immunoSEQ multiplex PCR. The sample carries under 200,000 clones, roughly 90% recorded once. The chain joins TRBV7-3 to TRBJ2-7, with 12 bases matching TRBD2. The TCR originated in an adult in good health. Sequenced material: peripheral blood, taken on day 0 of AZD1222 vaccination. In DNA form, the CDR3 reads TGTGCCAGCAGCCAGACTAGCGGGGGCTCCTACGAGCAGTACTTC. Translating it yields CASSQTSGGSYEQYF.